This TCR beta chain emerged from a study of blood T cells in healthy people across ages (dated by TCRdb to between 2014 and 2016). In the study overall: In model experiments, template switching captured about one uniquely barcoded TCR beta cDNA molecule for every two T cells. The donors were divided into four age groups: young (average around 15 years), middle-aged (roughly 40), aged (about 61) and long-lived (about 79). Using the same blood draw, the study looked at two additional independent replicas of 1 million unique cDNA reads for two donors, one aged 18 to 30 and the other aged 80 or older. To avoid experimental bias, donors of different ages were distributed randomly across sequencing lanes. Using deep sequencing normalized with unique cDNA molecular identifiers, the study measured how TCR beta repertoire diversity changes with age.

Library preparation used 5' RACE. Sequenced on an Illumina HiSeq 2500. A second PCR of roughly 6 to 11 cycles was run with a J-beta primer mix and a sample-barcoded 5' primer. A unique molecular identifier was introduced onto each TCR beta cDNA molecule by a template-switch 5' adaptor carrying 12 random nucleotides. At least 3 million CDR3-containing paired-end reads were obtained from each sample. First-strand cDNA synthesis was performed from all RNA using the Mint cDNA synthesis kit, with priming by a TRBC-specific oligonucleotide. All cDNA was treated with uracil-DNA glycosylase and then went through a first 18-cycle PCR with the universal primers M1SS and BC2_uni_R. Per the authors' processing: For normalization, 1 million high-quality reads were randomly selected from each sample, with every read carrying a distinct molecular identifier. Instead of being binned into consensus sequences, reads that shared molecular identifiers were thrown out. MiTCR, run with a Q25 quality threshold and the strictest error-elimination algorithm, handled CDR3 identification, clonotype clustering and error correction. A nonparametric unseen species model using Euler transformation provided a lower-bound estimate of total TCR beta diversity. The raw public data were reprocessed by TCRdb itself: fastp quality trimming at Q25, MiXCR clonotype calling, in-frame beta chains only. Identical CDR3 proteins give one entry, which carries the most common genes and DNA. TCRdb's processing, not the authors' own work, is the source of the V and J calls. This sample is represented by approximately 1,000,000 distinct CDR3 sequences; 35% to 55% of them were singletons. The ten largest account for approximately 17% of the sample.

Of note for this clonotype: Its target antigen remains unknown. One base away there is no much larger clone; base qualities are not given.

On the study overall, not on this receptor specifically: Bulk unsorted PBMC profiling prevented conclusive comparison of naive and antigen-experienced compartments. There was a strong correlation between observed TCR beta diversity and the percentage of naive T cells measured by flow cytometry. Donor CMV infection status was unknown, potentially confounding age-related changes in expanded clonotypes. Compared with the aged group, the long-lived group had more naive CD4+ T cells, fewer expanded clones and increased TCR diversity, a pattern suggesting age selection. Observed TCR beta diversity per million T cells fell roughly linearly with age, and a significant reduction was already apparent by age around 40. Estimates of total diversity based on one million sequenced T cells were regarded as lower bounds and as underestimates.

The roughly 39 donors, aged about 6 to 95 years, were systemically healthy Caucasian individuals from Russia. Ten milliliters of peripheral blood were collected from each donor into EDTA-treated Vacutainer tubes. Ficoll-Paque density-gradient centrifugation was used to isolate PBMCs, with at least 6.5 million obtained per sample. Total RNA, at least 6 micrograms per sample, was extracted from PBMCs with Trizol reagent. Naive CD45RAhigh/CD27high T cell percentages were measured by flow cytometry on a PBMC aliquot from every donor. The receptor's source is a woman in her sixties in good health. The sample comprised blood.

DNA sequence: TGCGCCAGCAGCTCTGAGGGGGGACGGAGCGCTGAAGCTTTCTTT. The translation is CASSSEGGRSAEAFF. The chain links TRBV5-1 with TRBJ1-1; D gene: possibly TRBD1, on 6 matching bases. A distance of 18 bases separates the germline ends of V and J, which lose 3 bases and 6 bases respectively. In the germline V gene, CDR1 corresponds to SGHRS and CDR2 to YFSETQ. From the cysteine up to the phenylalanine, the CDR3 has a length of 15 residues. Here the CDR3 DNA is all that survives: 45 bases in frame from base 1.